The next 9 T cell receptor beta chains were all read from a single sample in a study of tumor-infiltrating lymphocytes in oesophageal squamous cell carcinoma. Using its own MiXCR run on the PCR reads, TCRdb lists one record per CDR3 protein. The data show about 24,000 distinct CDR3 sequences, 30% to 40% seen once. The sample taken for sequencing was esophageal tumor tissue. All receptors come from a male donor with esophageal squamous cell carcinoma.

This clonotype was counted at least ten times. The rearrangement links TRBV6-1 to TRBJ1-4; D ambiguous. With 6 bases removed from V and 7 bases from J, the gap between germline ends came to 12 bases. CDR1 MNHNS and CDR2 SASEGT come from the germline V gene. CDR3 size: 13 residues. Written as DNA, the CDR3 is TGTGCCAGCAGCATGAACATAGGTGAAAAACTGTTTTTT. As protein: CASSMNIGEKLFF.

The chain is built from TRBV27 and TRBJ2-2; D gene ambiguous. CDR1 is MNHEY, CDR2 SMNVEV, per germline (reference sequence). The CDR3 runs to 13 residues. The germline V and J ends were trimmed by 3 bases and 7 bases, with 9 bases remaining between them. This CDR3 is CASSFHRSGELFF. For the CDR3, the DNA is TGTGCCAGCAGTTTCCATCGGAGCGGGGAGCTGTTTTTT.

Regarding this clonotype: A read error is likely, as this CDR3 ends without the conserved phenylalanine or tryptophan. It is unclear where the CDR3 begins or ends on the DNA, so no DNA is shown, and the CDR3 is as TCRdb lists it. CDR3 loop: CASRTKLTTSSTSGQ. V gene TRBV7-6 combines with J gene TRBJ1-1; the D call in the table, TRBD1, was not verified against the DNA. The CDR3 comprises 15 residues, both ends counted. Germline loops: CDR1 SGHVS, CDR2 FNYEAQ.

This clonotype occurred a few times. This chain links TRBV5-1 with TRBJ1-5; D remains ambiguous. Germline V gene sequence: CDR1 SGHRS, CDR2 YFSETQ. V was shortened by 5 bases and J by 5 bases, with 17 bases between the two germline ends. The CDR3 loop spans 15 amino acids. CDR3 sequence: CASRKTGAQDQPQHF. CDR3 nucleotides: TGCGCCAGCAGGAAAACGGGAGCCCAAGATCAGCCCCAGCATTTT.

A single count supports this clonotype. One junction end disagrees with the germline gene, perhaps due to a read error. CDR3 sequence (DNA): TGTGCCAGCAGCTTAGTGGGGGCGCAGTACGAGCAGTACTTC. This sequence encodes CASSLVGAQYEQYF. V and J are TRBV5-3 and TRBJ2-3; a possible D gene is TRBD1 (6 bases). The DNA matches TRBJ2-7 better at its end, which makes the J call doubtful. TRBV5-3 is an ORF; its function is uncertain. This CDR3 spans 14 amino acids.

The chain couples TRBV6-5 to TRBJ2-3; 8 positions match TRBD2. The ends lost 3 bases at V and 4 bases at J; junction bases unmatched: 3. The CDR3 is made up of 14 amino acids. Germline V gene sequence: CDR1 MNHEY, CDR2 SVGAGI. Here the CDR3 reads CASSYRGGADTQYF. The CDR3 region has the DNA TGTGCCAGCAGTTATCGGGGGGGGGCAGATACGCAGTATTTT.

This clonotype was recorded once. The chain links TRBV12-5 to TRBJ2-1; 10 nucleotides align to TRBD1. The germline V gene encodes CDR1 LGHNT and CDR2 FRNRAP. The CDR3 sequence is 15 residues long. Trimming at V came to 5 bases and at J to 8 bases, leaving 9 bases not matched to a gene. As DNA, the CDR3 is TGTGCTAGTGGTGCACCCGGGACAGGGGAGCATGAGCAGTTCTTC. Protein product: CASGAPGTGEHEQFF.

This clonotype was recorded at least ten times. A much more abundant neighbour one base away suggests this may be a read error. This sequence joins TRBV4-1 and TRBJ2-5; D gene unclear. Germline V lookup: CDR1 MGHRA, CDR2 YSYEKL. The CDR3 totals 12 residues. V lost 0 bases and J 11 bases, leaving 10 bases between the germline ends. CDR3 DNA: TGCGCCAGCAGCCAAGAAAACAATGAGCAGTACTTC. Its protein is CASSQENNEQYF.

This clonotype was seen only once. The chain carries TRBV7-6 and TRBJ2-7, with 12 bases identical to TRBD2. Germline CDR1 SGHVS, CDR2 FNYEAQ. The V segment lost 2 bases and the J segment 4 bases; nucleotides outside the gene matches: 9. The CDR3 has 17 residues. The CDR3 protein is CASSLFASGGDSYEQYF. CDR3 coding DNA: TGTGCCAGCAGCTTATTTGCTAGCGGGGGGGATTCTTACGAGCAGTACTTC.